The source of this T cell receptor (beta chain) is a study of blood T cell repertoires in COVID-19. Study in general: The samples span acute and convalescent COVID-19 from the United States, Italy and Spain. Sample material is recorded as cDNA or gDNA derived from T cells, B-cell-depleted T cells, or PBMCs.

Original handling: The authors estimated nucleated cell counts from reference gene primer amplification. Assay used: immunoSEQ multiplex PCR; TCRdb lists only in-frame clones, some missing. The V and J calls and clone size are taken from that table; D and trimming were inferred from the DNA. The table lists around 200,000 clones, 70% to 90% of them singletons. The V end lost 4 bases, the J end lost 9 bases, and 12 bases lay between the germline ends. The CDR3 spans 12 residues. Germline values: CDR1 LGHDT, CDR2 YNNKEL (reference sequence). The sequenced material came from peripheral blood. The chain carries TRBV3-1 (or the pseudogene TRBV3-2) and TRBJ1-1; D may be TRBD1 (6 bases). This receptor was obtained from a human donor with active or convalescent COVID-19. The donor label of this sample is uncertain. The CDR3 spells CASSRSQGKAFF. The CDR3 region has the DNA TGTGCCAGCAGCCGGTCACAGGGTAAAGCTTTCTTT.